This T cell receptor (beta chain) was sequenced during a study of blood T cell repertoires in COVID-19. The table came from immunoSEQ multiplex PCR; TCRdb's copy has only in-frame clones and leaves some out. The profile shows under 200,000 clones, approximately 80% of them singletons. The TCR originated in a woman aged 80 or over with acute or convalescent COVID-19. The specimen sequenced was peripheral blood.

Here the CDR3 DNA reads TGTGCCAGTCAGGGGTGGGGTCCGAATGAAAAACTGTTTTTT. It yields the protein CASQGWGPNEKLFF. V is TRBV19 and J is TRBJ1-4, with D possibly matching TRBD1 (6 bases). V was shortened by 8 bases and J by 5 bases, with 15 bases between the two germline ends. Looked up from germline, CDR1 is LNHDA and CDR2 is SQIVND (reference sequence). The CDR3 is 14 residues long.